Listed below are T cell receptor beta chains from one sample, sequenced in a study of cytomegalovirus exposure and HLA in healthy donors. Using immunoSEQ multiplex PCR, the repertoire was profiled, and TCRdb retains in-frame clones only, with some absent. The sample contains 200,000 to 250,000 clones, roughly 87% of which appear only once. Material: PBMCs. The receptors were gathered from a woman aged 40 to 50 in good health and CMV-seropositive. CDR3s include the opening cysteine and the closing phenylalanine or tryptophan. Each record gives: CDR3 DNA, CDR3 protein, V gene, J gene, D gene, clone size. D genes are given only for firm matches. Rows give clone size only sometimes, using once, few, many, or a class for an expanded clone.

DNA: TGTGCCAGCGCGGGGGCAGGGCCCATTCAGTACTTC
CDR3: CASAGAGPIQYF
V: TRBV6-4
J: TRBJ2-4
D: .
size: .

DNA: TGTGCCATCAGTGAGTCGAGGAAAGATCAGCCCCAGCATTTT
CDR3: CAISESRKDQPQHF
V: TRBV10-3
J: TRBJ1-5
D: .
size: .

DNA: TGTGCCAGCAGTTGGGCCCCGCAGAGCACAGATACGCAGTATTTT
CDR3: CASSWAPQSTDTQYF
V: TRBV6-5
J: TRBJ2-3
D: .
size: .

DNA: TGTGCCTGGAGTCTAAATTACGAGCAGTACTTC
CDR3: CAWSLNYEQYF
V: TRBV30
J: TRBJ2-7
D: .
size: .

DNA: TGTGCCACCAGCAGATGGGGGAGTAGGCGGGACTCTGGGGCCAACGTCCTGACTTTC
CDR3: CATSRWGSRRDSGANVLTF
V: TRBV15
J: TRBJ2-6
D: .
size: once

DNA: TGTGCCAGCAGGGGGGACAGGAGAGACTATGGCTACACCTTC
CDR3: CASRGDRRDYGYTF
V: TRBV6-1
J: TRBJ1-2
D: TRBD1
size: .

DNA: TGTGCCAGCAGTTTAGGGGACAGGGGATATCAGCCCCAGCATTTT
CDR3: CASSLGDRGYQPQHF
V: TRBV28
J: TRBJ1-5
D: TRBD1
size: .

DNA: TGTGCCAGCTCACTCGAGTTGTCCGGGGAGCTGTTTTTT
CDR3: CASSLELSGELFF
V: TRBV18
J: TRBJ2-2
D: .
size: once

DNA: TGTGCCAGCAGTTTCGGACAGGGGGCAATGAACACTGAAGCTTTCTTT
CDR3: CASSFGQGAMNTEAFF
V: TRBV6-6
J: TRBJ1-1
D: TRBD1
size: few

DNA: TGTGCCAGCAGTGTGAACAGGGGAAATAGCAATCAGCCCCAGCATTTT
CDR3: CASSVNRGNSNQPQHF
V: TRBV2
J: TRBJ1-5
D: TRBD1
size: .

DNA: TGCGCCAGCAGTCGGGGGTATGGGACCTACGAGCAGTACTTC
CDR3: CASSRGYGTYEQYF
V: TRBV5-1
J: TRBJ2-7
D: .
size: .

DNA: TGTGCCAGCTCACCTTTGGGCAACTACGAGCAGTACTTC
CDR3: CASSPLGNYEQYF
V: TRBV18
J: TRBJ2-7
D: .
size: .

DNA: TGTGCCAGCAGCTATCGGGACAGGGGTTCGGTCAATGAGCAGTTCTTC
CDR3: CASSYRDRGSVNEQFF
V: TRBV7-6
J: TRBJ2-1
D: TRBD1
size: .

DNA: TGTGCCAGCAGTTTAGGGCCGGGAAACACCATATATTTT
CDR3: CASSLGPGNTIYF
V: TRBV27
J: TRBJ1-3
D: .
size: .

DNA: TGTGCCAGTAGGGTCGGGGGGGCCGGCTACACCTTC
CDR3: CASRVGGAGYTF
V: TRBV19
J: TRBJ1-2
D: .
size: .

DNA: TGTGCCAGCAGCTCGCAGGGGGTAGGTGAAGCTTTCTTT
CDR3: CASSSQGVGEAFF
V: TRBV7-9
J: TRBJ1-1
D: TRBD1
size: .

DNA: TGTGCCAGCAGCTTGGGGGGGGCCTACAATGAGCAGTTCTTC
CDR3: CASSLGGAYNEQFF
V: TRBV5-4
J: TRBJ2-1
D: .
size: .

DNA: TGTGCCAGCAGCTCAGAAGTAAGCTCTGGAAACACCATATATTTT
CDR3: CASSSEVSSGNTIYF
V: TRBV7-2
J: TRBJ1-3
D: .
size: .

DNA: TGTGCCAGTAGTATAGGCGTCGGACAGGGGTTCAACGAGCAGTACTTC
CDR3: CASSIGVGQGFNEQYF
V: TRBV19
J: TRBJ2-7
D: TRBD1
size: .

DNA: TGCAGCGTTGTGTTTCAGACAGGGAGCGGAGGCTACACCTTC
CDR3: CSVVFQTGSGGYTF
V: TRBV29-1
J: TRBJ1-2
D: TRBD1
size: .

DNA: TGTGCCAGCAGCCAAAGGGCGGGACTGAGAACAGATACGCAGTATTTT
CDR3: CASSQRAGLRTDTQYF
V: TRBV4-2
J: TRBJ2-3
D: .
size: once

DNA: TGTGCCATCAGTGAGTCTTCAGGGGGAGGAGGCTACACCTTC
CDR3: CAISESSGGGGYTF
V: TRBV10-3
J: TRBJ1-2
D: TRBD1
size: .

DNA: TGTGCCAGCAGTGATCCCGGGAAGTCCGCAAAAAACATTCAGTACTTC
CDR3: CASSDPGKSAKNIQYF
V: TRBV2
J: TRBJ2-4
D: .
size: .

DNA: TGTGCCTGGAGTGTACGCAGGGATTATGGCTACACCTTC
CDR3: CAWSVRRDYGYTF
V: TRBV30
J: TRBJ1-2
D: .
size: .

DNA: TGTGCCAGCTCACCCCTAGGGGCTGAAGCTTTCTTT
CDR3: CASSPLGAEAFF
V: TRBV18
J: TRBJ1-1
D: .
size: few

DNA: TGTGCCAGCAGCCGCGGGGAATACAATGAGCAGTTCTTC
CDR3: CASSRGEYNEQFF
V: TRBV6-6
J: TRBJ2-1
D: .
size: .

DNA: TGTGCCAGCAGCCTAGCGGGAGTTTCAAATGAGCAGTTCTTC
CDR3: CASSLAGVSNEQFF
V: TRBV7-3
J: TRBJ2-1
D: TRBD2
size: .

DNA: TGTTCCAGCAGCTTAGTGGGCAGGGGGCGGAACGAGCAGTACTTC
CDR3: CSSSLVGRGRNEQYF
V: TRBV7-9
J: TRBJ2-7
D: TRBD1
size: few

DNA: TGTGCCAGCAGCTTTGACAGGGACTATGGCTACACCTTC
CDR3: CASSFDRDYGYTF
V: TRBV5-4
J: TRBJ1-2
D: TRBD1
size: .

DNA: TGTGCCAGCAGCTTTTTTATCGAGTCCGGGGAGCTGTTTTTT
CDR3: CASSFFIESGELFF
V: TRBV7-2
J: TRBJ2-2
D: .
size: few

DNA: TGTGCCAGCAGCGTAGGGGGGACAGTCAATCAGCCCCAGCATTTT
CDR3: CASSVGGTVNQPQHF
V: TRBV9
J: TRBJ1-5
D: TRBD1
size: .

DNA: TGCGCCAGCAGCCGCACGGTGGGGCAGGTTAATTCACCCCTCCACTTT
CDR3: CASSRTVGQVNSPLHF
V: TRBV4-3
J: TRBJ1-6
D: .
size: .

DNA: TGTGCCAGCAGTGAGGGGACTAGCGGGAGAAGGGATACGCAGTATTTT
CDR3: CASSEGTSGRRDTQYF
V: TRBV6-1
J: TRBJ2-3
D: TRBD2
size: .

DNA: TGTGCCAGCAGTAGGCAGGGTCCCGGGGAGCTGTTTTTT
CDR3: CASSRQGPGELFF
V: TRBV9
J: TRBJ2-2
D: .
size: .

DNA: TGCGCCAGCAGTATAAACACAGGGCCCTATGGCTACACCTTC
CDR3: CASSINTGPYGYTF
V: TRBV5-1
J: TRBJ1-2
D: .
size: .

DNA: TGCGCCAGCAGCTTCCTAGGTGACACCGGGGAGCTGTTTTTT
CDR3: CASSFLGDTGELFF
V: TRBV5-1
J: TRBJ2-2
D: .
size: few

DNA: TGTGCCATCAGTGAGCGGACTAGCGGGGCCTACGAGCAGTACTTC
CDR3: CAISERTSGAYEQYF
V: TRBV10-3
J: TRBJ2-7
D: TRBD2
size: .

DNA: TGTGCCAGCAGTGGGCCCCGGCGGGCGGCAGATACGCAGTATTTT
CDR3: CASSGPRRAADTQYF
V: TRBV2
J: TRBJ2-3
D: .
size: once

DNA: TGTGCCAGCAGGGACAGCCTAAATCAGCCCCAGCATTTT
CDR3: CASRDSLNQPQHF
V: TRBV25-1
J: TRBJ1-5
D: .
size: few

DNA: TGTGCCAGTAGTGGGGGGTCCTCTGGAAACACCATATATTTT
CDR3: CASSGGSSGNTIYF
V: TRBV19
J: TRBJ1-3
D: .
size: .

DNA: TGTGCCAGTAGACGACAGGGGAGAGGGGATCAGCCCCAGCATTTT
CDR3: CASRRQGRGDQPQHF
V: TRBV19
J: TRBJ1-5
D: TRBD1
size: .

DNA: TGCGCCAGCAGCCAAGAGTACGGTGAAAAACTGTTTTTT
CDR3: CASSQEYGEKLFF
V: TRBV4-3
J: TRBJ1-4
D: .
size: few

DNA: TGTGCCTCCGGGACTAGCGGCACAGATACGCAGTATTTT
CDR3: CASGTSGTDTQYF
V: TRBV15
J: TRBJ2-3
D: TRBD2
size: .

DNA: TGTGCCAGCAGTGAATTTGACGGGGGACTGAACACCGGGGAGCTGTTTTTT
CDR3: CASSEFDGGLNTGELFF
V: TRBV6-1
J: TRBJ2-2
D: .
size: few

DNA: TGTGCCAGCAGTCATCCGGGACTAGCGGGGGGCGGGGGGTTCTTC
CDR3: CASSHPGLAGGGGFF
V: TRBV11-2
J: TRBJ2-1
D: TRBD2
size: few

DNA: TGTGCCAGCAACGGGGACTTTTACAATGAGCAGTTCTTC
CDR3: CASNGDFYNEQFF
V: TRBV6-6
J: TRBJ2-1
D: .
size: .

DNA: TGTGCCTGGAGGGGACAGGGGGCCAATGGCTACACCTTC
CDR3: CAWRGQGANGYTF
V: TRBV30
J: TRBJ1-2
D: TRBD1
size: .

DNA: TGTGCCAGCAGACCTGGGACTAGCGGGGGGAATAACACCGGGGAGCTGTTTTTT
CDR3: CASRPGTSGGNNTGELFF
V: TRBV7-9
J: TRBJ2-2
D: TRBD2
size: .

DNA: TGCGCCAGCAGCTTGGTCAGGGGAAATGAAAAACTGTTTTTT
CDR3: CASSLVRGNEKLFF
V: TRBV5-1
J: TRBJ1-4
D: .
size: once

DNA: TGTGCCAGCAGCTTAAGAGGTGCTAGCGGGAGCAATCAAGAGACCCAGTACTTC
CDR3: CASSLRGASGSNQETQYF
V: TRBV7-3
J: TRBJ2-5
D: TRBD2
size: .

DNA: TGTGCCAGTAGTGCCAGGACAGAAACCTACGAGCAGTACTTC
CDR3: CASSARTETYEQYF
V: TRBV19
J: TRBJ2-7
D: .
size: .

DNA: TGTGCCAGCACTATCGATTTACAGGGCGTCGGGGAGCTGTTTTTT
CDR3: CASTIDLQGVGELFF
V: TRBV2
J: TRBJ2-2
D: .
size: .

DNA: TGCGCCAGCAGTGAGCGGAGAGGGGGGGACATGAACACTGAAGCTTTCTTT
CDR3: CASSERRGGDMNTEAFF
V: TRBV10-2
J: TRBJ1-1
D: .
size: .

DNA: TGTGCCTGGAGTCAAGGACACCCAAACACTGAAGCTTTCTTT
CDR3: CAWSQGHPNTEAFF
V: TRBV30
J: TRBJ1-1
D: .
size: .

DNA: TGTGCCAGCAGTTACCCCAGCTATGGCTACACCTTC
CDR3: CASSYPSYGYTF
V: TRBV6-5
J: TRBJ1-2
D: .
size: .

DNA: TGTGCCAGCAGGACCCGGGACGGGAGCTCCTACGAGCAGTACTTC
CDR3: CASRTRDGSSYEQYF
V: TRBV6-1
J: TRBJ2-7
D: .
size: .